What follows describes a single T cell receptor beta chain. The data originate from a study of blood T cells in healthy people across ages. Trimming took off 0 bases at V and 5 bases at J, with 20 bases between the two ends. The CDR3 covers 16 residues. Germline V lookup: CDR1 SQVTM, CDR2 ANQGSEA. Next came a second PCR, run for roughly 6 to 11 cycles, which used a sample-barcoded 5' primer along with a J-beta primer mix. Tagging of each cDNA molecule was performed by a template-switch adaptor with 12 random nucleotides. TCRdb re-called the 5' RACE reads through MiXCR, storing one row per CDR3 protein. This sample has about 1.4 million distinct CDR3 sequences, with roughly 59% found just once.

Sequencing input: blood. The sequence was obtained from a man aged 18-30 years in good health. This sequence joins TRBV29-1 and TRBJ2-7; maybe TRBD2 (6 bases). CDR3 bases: TGCAGCGTTGAAGATCAGGAACGGGAGAGGGGAGACGAGCAGTACTTC. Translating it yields CSVEDQERERGDEQYF.